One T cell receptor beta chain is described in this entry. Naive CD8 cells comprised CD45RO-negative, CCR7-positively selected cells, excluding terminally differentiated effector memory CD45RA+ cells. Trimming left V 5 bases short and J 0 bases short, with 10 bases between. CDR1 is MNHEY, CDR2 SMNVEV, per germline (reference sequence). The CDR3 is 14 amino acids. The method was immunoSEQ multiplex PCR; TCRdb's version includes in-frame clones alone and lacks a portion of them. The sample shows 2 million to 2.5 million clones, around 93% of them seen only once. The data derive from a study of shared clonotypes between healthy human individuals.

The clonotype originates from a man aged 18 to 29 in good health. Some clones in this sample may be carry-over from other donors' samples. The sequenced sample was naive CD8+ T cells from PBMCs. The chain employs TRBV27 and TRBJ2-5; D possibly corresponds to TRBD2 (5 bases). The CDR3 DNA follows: TGTGCCAGCAGTCCGGACGGGAACCAAGAGACCCAGTACTTC. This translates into CASSPDGNQETQYF.